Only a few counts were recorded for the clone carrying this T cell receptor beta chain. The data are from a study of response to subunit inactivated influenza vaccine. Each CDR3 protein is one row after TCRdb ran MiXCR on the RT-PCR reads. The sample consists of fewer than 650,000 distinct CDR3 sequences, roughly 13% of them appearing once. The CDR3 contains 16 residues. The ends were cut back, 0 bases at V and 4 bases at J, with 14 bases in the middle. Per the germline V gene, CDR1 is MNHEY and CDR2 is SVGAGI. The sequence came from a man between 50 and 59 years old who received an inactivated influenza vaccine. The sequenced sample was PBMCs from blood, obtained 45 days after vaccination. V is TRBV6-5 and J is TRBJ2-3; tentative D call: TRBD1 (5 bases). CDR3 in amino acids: CASSYSINWTPDTQYF. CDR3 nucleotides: TGTGCCAGCAGTTACTCGATCAATTGGACACCAGATACGCAGTATTTT.